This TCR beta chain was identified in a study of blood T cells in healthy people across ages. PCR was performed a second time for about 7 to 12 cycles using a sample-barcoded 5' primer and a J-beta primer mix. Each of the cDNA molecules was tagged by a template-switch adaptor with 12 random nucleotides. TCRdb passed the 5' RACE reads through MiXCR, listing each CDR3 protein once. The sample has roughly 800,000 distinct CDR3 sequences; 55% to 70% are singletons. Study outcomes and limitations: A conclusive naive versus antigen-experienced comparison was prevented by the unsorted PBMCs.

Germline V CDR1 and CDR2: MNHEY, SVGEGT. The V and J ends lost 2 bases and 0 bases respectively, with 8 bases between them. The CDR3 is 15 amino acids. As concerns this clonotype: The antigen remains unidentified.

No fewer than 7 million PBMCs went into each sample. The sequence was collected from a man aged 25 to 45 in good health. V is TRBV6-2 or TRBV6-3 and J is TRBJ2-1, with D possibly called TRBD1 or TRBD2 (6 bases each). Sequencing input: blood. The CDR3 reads CASSYRGRSYNEQFF. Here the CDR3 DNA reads TGTGCCAGCAGTTACCGGGGGCGCTCCTACAATGAGCAGTTCTTC.